These 23 T cell receptor beta chains share one sample of origin, sequenced in a study of control samples from healthy donors and cancer patients. Profiled with immunoSEQ multiplex PCR; TCRdb holds only in-frame clones, not every one. This table holds fewer than 70,000 clones, about 80% found once. The sample was PBMCs. These receptors came from a woman aged 45-65 years with lung cancer.

This clone was seen only once. The gene calls are TRBV10-2 and TRBJ2-7; TRBD1 might be the D (6 bases). In germline, CDR1 is WSHSY, CDR2 SAAADI. The V end was cut by 7 bases, the J end by 7 bases, with 14 bases between. The CDR3 covers 12 residues. CDR3 amino acids: CASTGGAREQYF. CDR3 bases: TGCGCCAGCACTGGGGGCGCGAGGGAGCAGTACTTC.

The rearrangement links TRBV18 to TRBJ2-3, with D unclear. This CDR3 has 15 residues. Looked up from germline, CDR1 is KGHSH and CDR2 is LQKENI. Between the trimmed V and J ends, which lost 2 bases and 1 base, there was a span of 10 bases. CDR3 coding DNA: TGTGCCAGCTCACCAGGCCCCCTTCGCACAGATACGCAGTATTTT. Its translation is CASSPGPLRTDTQYF.

The chain couples TRBV2 to TRBJ2-5; possible D gene TRBD1, 6 bases. Germline V gene lookup returns CDR1 SNHLY and CDR2 FYNNEI. Trimming stripped 2 bases from V and 5 bases from J, with 15 bases between. The CDR3 covers 15 residues. CDR3: CASSEKTGQGETQYF. The CDR3 nucleotides read TGTGCCAGCAGTGAAAAGACAGGACAAGGGGAGACCCAGTACTTC.

The chain uses TRBV27 and TRBJ1-5; 7 nucleotides line up with TRBD1. The CDR3 extends over 14 amino acids. The junction had 6 bases not matched to a gene; V was cut back by 5 bases and J by 5 bases. Germline V gene data show CDR1 as MNHEY and CDR2 as SMNVEV (reference sequence). The CDR3 DNA sequence: TGTGCCAGCAGTCACAGGGGCTTCGATCAGCCCCAGCATTTT. This gives the protein CASSHRGFDQPQHF.

This clone was counted a few times. The gene calls are TRBV12-5 and TRBJ2-7, with 11 bases matching TRBD1. In germline, CDR1 is LGHNT, CDR2 FRNRAP. The ends lost 5 bases at V and 7 bases at J; junction bases unmatched: 10. The length of the CDR3 is 15 residues. The CDR3 bases are TGTGCTAGTGGTCCCCCGGGACAGGGGGTAGAGGAGCAGTACTTC. Translated: CASGPPGQGVEEQYF.

V gene TRBV4-1 combines with J gene TRBJ2-7; 9 bases fit TRBD1. CDR1 is MGHRA, CDR2 YSYEKL, per germline. The V and J ends lost 2 bases and 3 bases, in that order; junction bases with no gene match: 5. CDR3 length: 15 amino acids. CDR3 in DNA: TGCGCCAGCAGCCAAAAGGGACAGGGATTCTACGAGCAGTACTTC. Its protein is CASSQKGQGFYEQYF.

This clone came up a few times. The gene calls are TRBV5-5 and TRBJ2-5, with no clear D. V was cut by 4 bases and J by 0 bases, with 7 bases left in between. CDR1 and CDR2 from the germline V gene are SGHKS and YYEKEE (reference sequence). This CDR3 is 13 amino acids long. CDR3 DNA sequence: TGTGCCAGCAGCCCCTGGGACCAAGAGACCCAGTACTTC. It translates to CASSPWDQETQYF.

CDR3: CASSFNYGYTF. The CDR3 coding sequence is TGTGCCAGCAGTTTTAACTATGGCTACACCTTC. This chain links TRBV12-3 or TRBV12-4 with TRBJ1-2; D not resolved. This CDR3 region has 11 residues. Trimming stripped 3 bases from V and 1 base from J, with 0 bases between.

V gene TRBV24-1 combines with J gene TRBJ2-1; D uncertain. V lost 3 bases and J 2 bases, leaving 10 bases between the germline ends. The CDR3 runs 15 residues. Germline loops: CDR1 KGHDR, CDR2 SFDVKD. The CDR3 sequence is CATSDARNPYNEQFF. DNA for the CDR3: TGTGCCACCAGTGATGCGCGCAACCCCTACAATGAGCAGTTCTTC.

This clone was counted between two and nine times. The chain couples TRBV2 to TRBJ1-4; D is uncertain. V was shortened by 5 bases and J by 4 bases, with 8 bases between the two germline ends. The CDR3 spans 13 residues. In germline, CDR1 is SNHLY, CDR2 FYNNEI. The CDR3 loop is CASSRQLNEKLFF. The CDR3 bases are TGTGCCAGCAGTAGGCAGCTTAATGAAAAACTGTTTTTT.

The J gene is TRBJ1-3, the V gene TRBV18; TRBD1 matches at 8 bases. Unmatched junction bases numbered 6, after V lost 2 bases and J lost 9 bases. CDR1 and CDR2 (germline): KGHSH, LQKENI. The CDR3 contains 14 residues. In nucleotides, the CDR3 is TGTGCCAGCTCACCATCCGCGACAGGGGCCACCATATATTTT. Translation: CASSPSATGATIYF.

This rearrangement joins TRBV5-1 to TRBJ1-1, with a possible D match to TRBD1 (5 bases). Trimming stripped 0 bases from V and 2 bases from J, with 8 bases between. This CDR3 is built from 14 residues. Germline CDR1 is SGHRS and CDR2 is YFSETQ. Written as DNA, the CDR3 is TGCGCCAGCAGCTTGGGACAGACTAACACTGAAGCTTTCTTT. Its translation: CASSLGQTNTEAFF.

The chain employs TRBV6-5 and TRBJ2-3, with D possibly called TRBD1 or TRBD2 (5 bases each). The CDR3 length is 14 residues. In germline, CDR1 is MNHEY, CDR2 SVGAGI. V shed 5 bases and J shed 1 base, with 10 bases lying between them. The CDR3 DNA sequence: TGTGCCAGCAGTCACCGGGACGGCACAGATACGCAGTATTTT. Translated: CASSHRDGTDTQYF.

This chain links TRBV7-3 with TRBJ1-1, with 8 nucleotides matching TRBD1. After removal of 1 base from V and 5 bases from J, the junction contained 6 bases not matched to a gene. CDR3 size: 15 residues. The germline CDR1 and CDR2 sequences are SGHTA and FQGTGA. The chain's CDR3 is CASSLKAGTGTEAFF. The CDR3 DNA follows: TGTGCCAGCAGCTTAAAGGCCGGGACAGGAACTGAAGCTTTCTTT. The variable domain in full, with the rest retrieved from reference TRBV7-3 and TRBJ1-1, is GAGVSQTPSNKVTEKGKYVELRCDPISGHTALYWYRQSLGQGPEFLIYFQGTGAADDSGLPNDRFFAVRPEGSVSTLKIQRTERGDSAVYLCASSLKAGTGTEAFFGQGTRLTVV.

The rearrangement joins TRBV29-1 to TRBJ2-3; TRBD1 might be the D (5 bases). The CDR3 consists of 15 residues. V lost 2 bases, J lost 4 bases, and 16 bases lay in between. Germline V CDR1 and CDR2: SQVTM, ANQGSEA. The CDR3 spells CSVEKDTGSPDTQYF. The CDR3 DNA follows: TGCAGCGTTGAAAAAGATACAGGTAGCCCAGATACGCAGTATTTT.

The chain joins TRBV20-1 to TRBJ1-4; perhaps TRBD1 as D (5 bases). Trimming pared 3 bases from V and 5 bases from J, leaving 13 bases between. This CDR3 comprises 14 residues. Germline V gene lookup returns CDR1 DFQATT and CDR2 SNEGSKA (reference sequence). In nucleotides, the CDR3 is TGCAGTGCTAGTTTCCAGGGCTTAAATGAAAAACTGTTTTTT. Its protein product is CSASFQGLNEKLFF.

The rearrangement joins TRBV7-6 to TRBJ1-1; unclear D gene. The length of the CDR3 is 16 residues. Trimming pared 0 bases from V and 2 bases from J, leaving 13 bases between. CDR1 and CDR2 (germline): SGHVS, FNYEAQ. For the CDR3, the DNA is TGTGCCAGCAGCTTAGCGCTTGGCGGAGATAACACTGAAGCTTTCTTT. It is translated as CASSLALGGDNTEAFF.

This clone showed up just once. The J gene is TRBJ2-6, the V gene TRBV28; 10 bases map to TRBD1. Germline CDR1 is MDHEN and CDR2 is SYDVKM. The CDR3 has 18 residues. Trimming removed 5 bases from V and 2 bases from J; junction bases left unmatched: 9. As DNA, the CDR3 is TGTGCCAGCAGTGTTTTCCGGGACAGGGGAGCTGGGGCCAACGTCCTGACTTTC. Translation: CASSVFRDRGAGANVLTF. The whole variable domain, remainder taken from reference TRBV28 and TRBJ2-6, is DVKVTQSSRYLVKRTGEKVFLECVQDMDHENMFWYRQDPGLGLRLIYFSYDVKMKEKGDIPEGYSVSREKKERFSLILESASTNQTSMYLCASSVFRDRGAGANVLTFGAGSRLTVL.

This clone showed up just a few times. The chain joins TRBV6-1 to TRBJ2-3, with D unresolved. Trimming took 1 base from V and 2 from J, leaving 19 bases between them. The CDR3 has 18 residues. CDR1 is MNHNS and CDR2 is SASEGT in the germline V gene. The CDR3 here is CASSEVGRHLGPTDTQYF. The DNA of the CDR3 is TGTGCCAGCAGTGAAGTCGGAAGGCACCTAGGCCCCACAGATACGCAGTATTTT.

The chain has TRBV24-1 and TRBJ1-2; 7 bases line up with TRBD1. This CDR3 region has 16 residues. Germline V gene sequence: CDR1 KGHDR, CDR2 SFDVKD. Losses at the gene ends were 3 bases for V and 4 bases for J; bases not matched to a gene: 10. Written as DNA, the CDR3 is TGTGCCACCAGTGATCCGAATTGGGACAGAGGCTATGGCTACACCTTC. Translated, it gives CATSDPNWDRGYGYTF.

The chain couples TRBV4-1 to TRBJ2-2; the D call may be TRBD1 or TRBD2 (5 bases each). This CDR3 contains 16 residues. Looked up from germline, CDR1 is MGHRA and CDR2 is YSYEKL. The V end was cut by 2 bases, the J end by 5 bases, with 15 bases between. In DNA form, the CDR3 reads TGCGCCAGCAGCCAATCTGGGGACCTTTCTACCGGGGAGCTGTTTTTT. This gives the protein CASSQSGDLSTGELFF.

This chain links TRBV18 with TRBJ2-6; D possibly matches TRBD1 or TRBD2 (5 bases each). The CDR3 is made up of 18 amino acids. V lost 6 bases, J lost 0 bases, and 18 bases lay in between. Germline CDR1 is KGHSH and CDR2 is LQKENI. CDR3 nucleotides: TGTGCCAGCTCCGAGCTGGGGACGGTGAGCTCTGGGGCCAACGTCCTGACTTTC. Amino acid sequence: CASSELGTVSSGANVLTF.

The chain has TRBV6-2 or TRBV6-3 and TRBJ1-5; maybe TRBD1 (6 bases). Germline V gives CDR1 MNHEY, CDR2 SVGEGT. The CDR3 consists of 14 residues. V lost 5 bases to trimming and J lost 5 bases, with 13 bases between them. As DNA, the CDR3 is TGTGCCAGCAGTGACACAGGGTTTGATCAGCCCCAGCATTTT. Its protein is CASSDTGFDQPQHF.